Each of the 25 T cell receptor beta chains below was sequenced from the same sample in a study of shared clonotypes between healthy human individuals. Terminally differentiated effector memory CD45RA+ cells were excluded from the naive CD8 cells, which were CD45RO-negative and positively selected for CCR7. Profiled with immunoSEQ multiplex PCR; TCRdb holds only in-frame clones, not every one. Found here are roughly 2 million clones, about 95% of them singletons; the top ten hold 0.85% to 1.2%. Material for sequencing was naive CD8+ T cells sorted from blood. Receptor source: a man aged 18 to 29 in good health.

Worth noting for this clone: Other nucleotide sequences in the sample specify the same CDR3. The V and J genes are TRBV6-5 and TRBJ2-1; no clear D. Germline loops: CDR1 MNHEY, CDR2 SVGAGI. This CDR3 has 13 residues. V shed 6 bases and J shed 4 bases, with 10 bases lying between them. CDR3 in amino acids: CASSPGPYNEQFF. The CDR3 nucleotides are TGTGCCAGCAGCCCTGGTCCGTACAATGAGCAGTTCTTC.

V and J are TRBV11-2 and TRBJ1-4, with a weak D call TRBD1 (5 bases). The CDR3 length is 14 residues. Germline assignment: CDR1 SGHAT and CDR2 FQNNGV. V lost 2 bases, J lost 7 bases, and 11 bases lay in between. CDR3: CASSLQGSGEKLFF. The CDR3 region has the DNA TGTGCCAGCAGCTTACAGGGATCGGGTGAAAAACTGTTTTTT.

This clone is a singleton in its sample. This chain links TRBV27 with TRBJ2-1, with 8 bases matching TRBD2. The CDR3 has 13 residues. V gave up 4 bases and J gave up 8 bases; unmatched junction bases: 4. Germline CDR1 MNHEY, CDR2 SMNVEV (reference sequence). This CDR3 is CASSYGRAHEQFF. Here the CDR3 DNA reads TGTGCCAGCAGTTACGGGAGGGCCCATGAGCAGTTCTTC.

This clone was found once. This chain links TRBV18 with TRBJ2-7; 8 nucleotides line up with TRBD2. The germline V gene has CDR1 KGHSH and CDR2 LQKENI. The CDR3 has 17 amino acids. The ends lost 4 bases at V and 1 base at J; junction bases unmatched: 12. CDR3 in amino acids: CASSRGSGMEWSYEQYF. CDR3 nucleotides: TGTGCCAGCTCACGTGGTAGCGGGATGGAATGGTCCTACGAGCAGTACTTC.

The chain uses TRBV6-1 and TRBJ1-2, with 10 nucleotides matching TRBD1. Unmatched junction bases numbered 12, after V lost 6 bases and J lost 8 bases. The CDR3 has 15 residues. Germline CDR1 reads MNHNS; CDR2 reads SASEGT. The CDR3, as DNA: TGTGCCAGCAGAAGGGACAGGGGCTCTCATATGGGCTACACCTTC. Translated, it gives CASRRDRGSHMGYTF.

The chain couples TRBV18 to TRBJ2-5, with D tentatively TRBD2 (6 bases). V lost 0 bases and J 4 bases, leaving 24 bases between the germline ends. CDR3 length equals 19 residues. From germline, CDR1 is KGHSH and CDR2 LQKENI. The CDR3 loop is CASSPPKGVAATRRETQYF. CDR3 DNA sequence: TGTGCCAGCTCACCACCGAAGGGAGTAGCGGCAACTCGGAGAGAGACCCAGTACTTC.

The chain is built from TRBV19 and TRBJ2-2, with 14 nucleotides matching TRBD2. Germline V lookup: CDR1 LNHDA, CDR2 SQIVND (reference sequence). The trim removed 7 bases at V and 6 bases at J, leaving 10 bases unmatched. The CDR3 is made up of 17 amino acids. CDR3 sequence reads: CASKGLAGGRVAGELFF. The CDR3 bases are TGTGCCAGTAAAGGACTAGCGGGAGGCCGGGTGGCCGGGGAGCTGTTTTTT.

The CDR3, as DNA: TGTGCCAGCAGTCCCAGTCGGGGGTATGGCACTGAAGCTTTCTTT. As protein: CASSPSRGYGTEAFF. The V gene is TRBV6-1, the J gene TRBJ1-1; D might be TRBD1 (5 bases). With 5 bases removed from V and 4 bases from J, the gap between germline ends came to 17 bases. The germline CDR1 and CDR2 sequences are MNHNS and SASEGT. The CDR3 contains 15 residues.

CDR3 protein: CASSSAGTTNEKLFF. The CDR3 DNA reads TGTGCCAGCAGCTCAGCCGGGACAACTAATGAAAAACTGTTTTTT. V usage is TRBV5-6 and J usage is TRBJ1-4, with no clear D. The CDR3 is 15 amino acids. Germline V lookup: CDR1 SGHDT, CDR2 YYEEEE. The V end was cut by 3 bases, the J end by 0 bases, with 9 bases between.

The CDR3 here is CAIKGGRLGEETQYF. In DNA, the CDR3 is TGTGCCATCAAGGGGGGTAGGCTTGGGGAAGAGACCCAGTACTTC. V and J are TRBV10-3 and TRBJ2-5; D is perhaps TRBD1 or TRBD2 (6 bases each). V was pared by 7 bases and J by 3 bases, with 18 bases between. CDR1 is ENHRY and CDR2 is SYGVKD in the germline V gene. The CDR3 covers 15 residues.

This sequence joins TRBV4-1 and TRBJ2-5, with TRBD2 matching over 7 bases. The CDR3 extends over 16 amino acids. CDR1 and CDR2 (germline): MGHRA, YSYEKL. V lost 0 bases and J lost 10; bases outside the gene matches: 14. The DNA for the CDR3 is TGCGCCAGCAGCCAAGAAAGCGGGACCTTTCAAGAGGACCAGTACTTC. It encodes CASSQESGTFQEDQYF.

The rearrangement uses TRBV11-2 and TRBJ2-3, with TRBD2 matching 7 bases. The CDR3 sequence is 16 residues long. The germline V gene encodes CDR1 SGHAT and CDR2 FQNNGV. V shed 3 bases and J 5 bases; nucleotides not matched to a gene: 11. DNA for the CDR3: TGTGCCAGCAGCTTTTATACGGGGGGTGGGGAAGATACGCAGTATTTT. As protein: CASSFYTGGGEDTQYF.

The rearrangement joins TRBV5-1 to TRBJ2-3; TRBD2 matches at 12 bases. The ends lost 0 bases at V and 2 bases at J; junction bases unmatched: 1. Germline assignment: CDR1 SGHRS and CDR2 YFSETQ. CDR3 length: 16 amino acids. The CDR3 loop is CASSLGLAGDTDTQYF. The CDR3 nucleotides are TGCGCCAGCAGCTTGGGACTAGCGGGAGACACAGATACGCAGTATTTT.

This rearrangement joins TRBV7-9 to TRBJ1-1; D is unresolved. Germline lookup yields CDR1 SEHNR and CDR2 FQNEAQ (reference sequence). The V gene lost 1 base and the J gene lost 1 base, with 16 bases spanning the gap. This CDR3 region has 17 residues. CDR3 DNA: TGTGCCAGCAGCTTAGGGTTGGAATACCAGGAGAACACTGAAGCTTTCTTT. The encoded protein is CASSLGLEYQENTEAFF.

V gene TRBV9 combines with J gene TRBJ1-3; TRBD1 aligns across 7 bases. Germline V gene data show CDR1 as SGDLS and CDR2 as YYNGEE. The CDR3 runs to 15 residues. V was clipped by 4 bases and J by 1 base; unmatched bases: 5. In DNA, the CDR3 is TGTGCCAGCAGCTCGTTGACAGGGTCTGGAAACACCATATATTTT. Amino acid sequence: CASSSLTGSGNTIYF.

This chain uses TRBV27 with TRBJ2-2; no definite D call. CDR1 MNHEY and CDR2 SMNVEV come from the germline V gene (reference sequence). The CDR3 extends over 13 amino acids. The V end was cut by 2 bases, the J end by 4 bases, with 5 bases between. CDR3 nucleotides: TGTGCCAGCAGTTTAGGGGTCACCGGGGAGCTGTTTTTT. It codes for CASSLGVTGELFF.

This clone was seen only once. This sequence joins TRBV10-2 and TRBJ2-3, with no clear D. Germline V gene sequence: CDR1 WSHSY, CDR2 SAAADI. The CDR3 extends over 13 amino acids. With 0 bases removed from V and 3 bases from J, the gap between germline ends came to 4 bases. This CDR3 reads CASSESVTDTQYF. CDR3 nucleotides: TGCGCCAGCAGTGAGTCAGTGACAGATACGCAGTATTTT.

This clone is a singleton in its sample. V gene TRBV28 combines with J gene TRBJ2-2, with 7 bases fitting TRBD2. The V and J ends lost 5 bases and 3 bases, in that order; junction bases with no gene match: 6. This CDR3 has 15 amino acids. Germline CDR1 reads MDHEN; CDR2 reads SYDVKM. CDR3 in DNA: TGTGCCAGCAGTGCCTTGCGGGGGTACACCGGGGAGCTGTTTTTT. Translation gives CASSALRGYTGELFF.

Points on this clone: The same CDR3 can be traced to other DNA sequences in this sample. The chain carries TRBV30 and TRBJ2-1; a weak D match, TRBD2 (5 bases). Germline CDR1 GTSNPN, CDR2 SVGIG (reference sequence). The V end was cut by 0 bases, the J end by 6 bases, with 9 bases between. The CDR3 length is 13 residues. The CDR3 nucleotides read TGTGCCTGGAGTGTACTCGGAGGCAATGAGCAGTTCTTC. Translated: CAWSVLGGNEQFF.

The chain is built from TRBV4-2 and TRBJ2-7; D is undetermined. Deletions cut 5 bases from V and 5 bases from J, with 13 bases between. CDR1 is LGHNA, CDR2 YNFKEQ, per germline. The CDR3 has 13 amino acids. DNA of the CDR3: TGTGCCAGCAGCTACCGCCACGTAAACGAGCAGTACTTC. Translated, it gives CASSYRHVNEQYF.

The rearrangement links TRBV6-5 to TRBJ1-1; D remains unclear. The CDR3 loop spans 14 amino acids. V lost 1 base and J 6 bases, leaving 12 bases between the germline ends. Germline V gene sequence: CDR1 MNHEY, CDR2 SVGAGI. Here the CDR3 reads CASSYLPDASEAFF. The CDR3 coding sequence is TGTGCCAGCAGTTACTTACCCGACGCGTCTGAAGCTTTCTTT.

The rearrangement joins TRBV4-1 to TRBJ1-1; 10 positions match TRBD1. CDR3 length: 18 residues. The germline gives CDR1 MGHRA, CDR2 YSYEKL. The V gene end was trimmed by 0 bases and the J gene end by 0 bases; junction bases not matched to a gene: 7. The CDR3: CASSQDGGQGRMNTEAFF. CDR3 coding DNA: TGCGCCAGCAGCCAAGATGGGGGACAGGGGAGGATGAACACTGAAGCTTTCTTT.

Here the CDR3 DNA reads TGTGCCAGCAGCTTAGCAGGGGAAGGAAATGAGCAGTTCTTC. Translating it yields CASSLAGEGNEQFF. The V call is TRBV7-6, the J call TRBJ2-1; weak D call: TRBD1 (5 bases). The CDR3 has 14 residues. V was pared by 0 bases and J by 7 bases, with 10 bases between. In germline, CDR1 is SGHVS, CDR2 FNYEAQ.

The V gene is TRBV7-3, the J gene TRBJ2-2; D gene ambiguous. The CDR3 has 11 residues. Germline V lookup: CDR1 SGHTA, CDR2 FQGTGA. V was pared by 3 bases and J by 4 bases, with 0 bases between. This CDR3 reads CASSFTGELFF. CDR3 DNA sequence: TGTGCCAGCAGCTTCACCGGGGAGCTGTTTTTT.

The chain is built from TRBV7-9 and TRBJ2-1; D tentatively reads TRBD1 or TRBD2 (6 bases each). V was trimmed by 4 bases and J by 9 bases, leaving 19 bases between them. CDR1 is SEHNR, CDR2 FQNEAQ, per germline (reference sequence). This CDR3 contains 15 residues. CDR3 loop: CASSSRGDLGVEQFF. The CDR3 DNA sequence: TGTGCCAGCAGCTCGAGGGGGGACCTAGGGGTTGAGCAGTTCTTC.